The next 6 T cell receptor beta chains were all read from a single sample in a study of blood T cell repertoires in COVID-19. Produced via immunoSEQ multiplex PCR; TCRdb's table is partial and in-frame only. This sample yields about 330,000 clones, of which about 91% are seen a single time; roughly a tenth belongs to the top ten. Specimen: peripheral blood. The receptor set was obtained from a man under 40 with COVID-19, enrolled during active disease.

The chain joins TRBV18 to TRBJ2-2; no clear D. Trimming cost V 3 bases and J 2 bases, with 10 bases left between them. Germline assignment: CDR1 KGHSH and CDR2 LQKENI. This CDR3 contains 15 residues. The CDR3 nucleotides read TGTGCCAGCTCACCTACGGGTTCTAACACCGGGGAGCTGTTTTTT. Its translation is CASSPTGSNTGELFF.

The CDR3: CAIGTSGSTDTQYF. CDR3 sequence (DNA): TGTGCCATCGGGACTAGCGGATCCACAGATACGCAGTATTTT. This chain uses TRBV10-3 with TRBJ2-3, with TRBD2 identical over 11 bases. The ends lost 8 bases at V and 2 bases at J; junction bases unmatched: 3. Germline CDR1 ENHRY, CDR2 SYGVKD. CDR3 length: 14 amino acids.

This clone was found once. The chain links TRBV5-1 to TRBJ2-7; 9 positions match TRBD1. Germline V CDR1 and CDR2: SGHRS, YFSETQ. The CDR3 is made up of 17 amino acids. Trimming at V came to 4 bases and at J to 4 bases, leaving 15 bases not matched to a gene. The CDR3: CASSPTPYRGRGYEQYF. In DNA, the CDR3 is TGCGCCAGCAGCCCTACCCCCTACAGGGGGCGAGGGTACGAGCAGTACTTC.

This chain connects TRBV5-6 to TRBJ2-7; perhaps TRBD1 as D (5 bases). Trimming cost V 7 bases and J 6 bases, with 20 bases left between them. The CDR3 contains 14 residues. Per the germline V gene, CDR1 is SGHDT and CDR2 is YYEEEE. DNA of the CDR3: TGTGCCAGCGCCCAGGGATTTGCGGCCGCCGAGCAGTACTTC. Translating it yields CASAQGFAAAEQYF.

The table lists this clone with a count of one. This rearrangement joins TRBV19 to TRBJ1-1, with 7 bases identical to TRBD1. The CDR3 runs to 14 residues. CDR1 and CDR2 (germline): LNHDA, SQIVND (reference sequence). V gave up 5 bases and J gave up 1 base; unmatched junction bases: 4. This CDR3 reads CASSSNRGNTEAFF. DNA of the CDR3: TGTGCCAGTAGTTCAAACAGGGGGAACACTGAAGCTTTCTTT. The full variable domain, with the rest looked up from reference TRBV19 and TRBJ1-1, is DGGITQSPKYLFRKEGQNVTLSCEQNLNHDAMYWYRQDPGQGLRLIYYSQIVNDFQKGDIAEGYSVSREKKESFPLTVTSAQKNPTAFYLCASSSNRGNTEAFFGQGTRLTVV.

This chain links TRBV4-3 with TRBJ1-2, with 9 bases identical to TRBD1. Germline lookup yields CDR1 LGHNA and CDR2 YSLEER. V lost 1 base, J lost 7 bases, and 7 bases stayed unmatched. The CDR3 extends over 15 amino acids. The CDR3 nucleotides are TGCGCCAGCAGCCAAGTCCGCGGGACAGGGTTTGGCTACACCTTC. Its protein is CASSQVRGTGFGYTF.